One and the same sample provided the 30 T cell receptor beta chains below, sequenced in a study of T cells in Graves' hyperthyroidism and ophthalmopathy. Authors of the study amplified TCR beta CDR3 regions from RNA transcripts. Researchers ran a first-round RT-PCR on the TCR CDR3 using the HTBI primer set. MiXCR, applied by TCRdb to the multiplex PCR reads, yields one record per CDR3 protein. The sample includes around 690,000 distinct CDR3 sequences, about a fifth of them seen just once. Source material: blood. Every receptor here comes from a man aged 30-40 years with Graves' ophthalmopathy.

A few counts support this clonotype. This chain joins TRBV6-1 and TRBJ2-5; tentatively, D is TRBD1 (6 bases). Looked up from germline, CDR1 is MNHNS and CDR2 is SASEGT. The CDR3 has 15 amino acids. V dropped 9 bases and J dropped 4 bases, with 21 bases sitting between them. The CDR3 region is CASRSGQGTGETQYF. In DNA, the CDR3 is TGTGCCAGTAGGTCCGGTCAGGGGACGGGAGAGACCCAGTACTTC.

The gene calls are TRBV5-4 and TRBJ2-2; D call uncertain. The CDR3 runs 13 residues. Trimming took 3 bases from V and 4 from J, leaving 7 bases between them. Germline CDR1 SGHNT, CDR2 YYREEE (reference sequence). This chain's CDR3 is CASSWSGTGELFF. The CDR3 nucleotides are TGTGCCAGCAGCTGGTCGGGCACCGGGGAGCTGTTTTTT.

This clonotype has more than one count but fewer than ten. This rearrangement joins TRBV9 to TRBJ2-1; TRBD1 might be the D (7 bases). V was cut by 4 bases and J by 6 bases, with 14 bases left in between. This CDR3 has 14 amino acids. Germline loops: CDR1 SGDLS, CDR2 YYNGEE. CDR3 loop: CASSFSRDSNEQFF. The CDR3 DNA reads as TGTGCCAGCAGCTTCTCGCGGGACAGCAATGAGCAGTTCTTC. The whole variable domain, remainder taken from reference TRBV9 and TRBJ2-1, is DSGVTQTPKHLITATGQRVTLRCSPRSGDLSVYWYQQSLDQGLQFLIQYYNGEERAKGNILERFSAQQFPDLHSELNLSSLELGDSALYFCASSFSRDSNEQFFGPGTRLTVL.

This chain connects TRBV28 to TRBJ2-5, with D tentatively TRBD1 or TRBD2 (5 bases each). Deletions cut 8 bases from V and 5 bases from J, with 18 bases between. Germline CDR1 and CDR2: MDHEN and SYDVKM. The CDR3 has 14 residues. The CDR3, as DNA: TGTGCCAGCGGTGGACTCGACGAGGGGGAGACCCAGTACTTC. Its protein is CASGGLDEGETQYF.

The chain carries TRBV19 and TRBJ2-1; D remains ambiguous. V was clipped by 4 bases and J by 2 bases, with 6 bases between them. Germline V gene lookup returns CDR1 LNHDA and CDR2 SQIVND (reference sequence). This CDR3 comprises 13 residues. As DNA, the CDR3 is TGTGCCAGTAGTACCGACCCCTACAATGAGCAGTTCTTC. This codes for CASSTDPYNEQFF.

The table lists this clonotype with a count of one. V and J are TRBV9 and TRBJ1-3, with unresolved D. This CDR3 is 12 amino acids long. In germline, CDR1 is SGDLS, CDR2 YYNGEE. V was pared by 4 bases and J by 6 bases, with 8 bases between. Written as DNA, the CDR3 is TGTGCCAGCAGCTCCTACACAAACACCATATATTTT. This translates into CASSSYTNTIYF.

The chain recombines TRBV2 with TRBJ1-2; 8 bases match TRBD1. The CDR3 length is 14 residues. V lost 3 bases to trimming and J lost 10 bases; unmatched junction nucleotides: 10. Germline V gene data show CDR1 as SNHLY and CDR2 as FYNNEI. In DNA form, the CDR3 reads TGTGCCAGCAGTGAGGGAATGACGGACAGGGACTACACCTTC. It yields the protein CASSEGMTDRDYTF.

V usage is TRBV4-3 and J usage is TRBJ2-1, with 8 bases identical to TRBD2. CDR1 and CDR2 (germline): LGHNA, YSLEER. The CDR3 covers 17 residues. Losses at the gene ends were 0 bases for V and 2 bases for J; bases not matched to a gene: 6. CDR3 DNA sequence: TGCGCCAGCAGCCAAGATCGGGGGGGTCGGACCTACAATGAGCAGTTCTTC. As protein: CASSQDRGGRTYNEQFF.

This clonotype has a count of ten or more. The chain uses TRBV11-2 and TRBJ2-7; no reliable D call. Trimming shortened V by 0 bases and J by 3 bases, and 6 bases separated the two germline ends. Germline lookup yields CDR1 SGHAT and CDR2 FQNNGV. The CDR3 loop spans 13 amino acids. The CDR3: CASSLDGDYEQYF. The CDR3 region has the DNA TGTGCCAGCAGCTTAGATGGAGACTACGAGCAGTACTTC.

The V and J genes are TRBV20-1 and TRBJ2-1, with TRBD2 identical over 11 bases. This CDR3 contains 14 residues. Trimming cost V 1 base and J 10 bases; bases outside gene matches: 6. Germline assignment: CDR1 DFQATT and CDR2 SNEGSKA (reference sequence). CDR3: CSARVSGRAGEQFF. The CDR3 DNA reads TGCAGTGCTAGAGTTAGCGGGAGGGCCGGGGAGCAGTTCTTC.

Of note for this clonotype: A clone one base away is much larger, so this may be a read error. This sequence joins TRBV7-9 and TRBJ2-3; D perhaps matches TRBD2 (5 bases). The CDR3 consists of 14 residues. The V end was cut by 5 bases, the J end by 8 bases, with 17 bases between. Germline V gene data show CDR1 as SEHNR and CDR2 as FQNEAQ (reference sequence). CDR3 nucleotides: TGTGCCAGCAGCACCCGGTACACCGAGGGTACGCAGTATTTT. Translation gives CASSTRYTEGTQYF.

The rearrangement links TRBV20-1 to TRBJ1-5; no clear D gene. V dropped 2 bases and J dropped 3 bases, with 14 bases sitting between them. Per the germline V gene, CDR1 is DFQATT and CDR2 is SNEGSKA (reference sequence). The CDR3 totals 15 residues. CDR3: CSARRRAGDNQPQHF. The DNA for the CDR3 is TGCAGTGCTAGACGCCGGGCCGGGGACAATCAGCCCCAGCATTTT.

This clonotype was counted many times. The chain couples TRBV28 to TRBJ1-2, with a possible D match to TRBD1 (6 bases). From germline, CDR1 is MDHEN and CDR2 SYDVKM. This CDR3 has 16 amino acids. V was shortened by 5 bases and J by 6 bases, with 22 bases between the two germline ends. CDR3 DNA: TGTGCCAGCAGTCCTGGCGTAGCAGGGGCTTTGGATGGCTACACCTTC. Its translation is CASSPGVAGALDGYTF.

This clonotype was counted at least ten times. This chain connects TRBV2 to TRBJ2-7; D gene ambiguous. The CDR3 sequence is 13 residues long. The germline V and J ends were trimmed by 2 bases and 2 bases, with 7 bases remaining between them. CDR1 and CDR2 from the germline V gene are SNHLY and FYNNEI. DNA of the CDR3: TGTGCCAGCAGTGAACTGTCGACCTACGAGCAGTACTTC. Translation gives CASSELSTYEQYF.

This clonotype was detected ten times or more. CDR3 DNA sequence: TGCAGTGCTAGAGATGTCTTGAGGGCAGAGACCCAGTACTTC. This sequence encodes CSARDVLRAETQYF. This chain connects TRBV20-1 to TRBJ2-5, with D tentatively TRBD2 (5 bases). V lost 0 bases, J lost 4 bases, and 12 bases lay in between. The CDR3 is 14 amino acids. Germline V gene lookup returns CDR1 DFQATT and CDR2 SNEGSKA (reference sequence).

J is TRBJ2-1 and V is TRBV30; D not certain. Germline-derived CDR1 and CDR2 are GTSNPN and SVGIG (reference sequence). The CDR3 runs 13 residues. V was pared by 1 base and J by 10 bases, with 14 bases between. CDR3 coding DNA: TGTGCCTGGAGTGATATAGACTTTGTCGAGCAGTTCTTC. Its translation is CAWSDIDFVEQFF. The variable domain in full, with the rest retrieved from reference TRBV30 and TRBJ2-1, is SQTIHQWPATLVQPVGSPLSLECTVEGTSNPNLYWYRQAAGRGLQLLFYSVGIGQISSEVPQNLSASRPQDRQFILSSKKLLLSDSGFYLCAWSDIDFVEQFFGPGTRLTVL.

The gene calls are TRBV5-1 and TRBJ2-3, with 8 bases fitting TRBD2. V lost 0 bases to trimming and J lost 4 bases; unmatched junction nucleotides: 7. The CDR3 has 16 residues. The V gene's germline CDR1 is SGHRS and CDR2 YFSETQ. CDR3 bases: TGCGCCAGCAGCTTGGGGTCCGCGGGAGGAGCAGATACGCAGTATTTT. It translates to CASSLGSAGGADTQYF.

This rearrangement joins TRBV6-5 to TRBJ2-6, with TRBD1 as a possible D gene (6 bases). The CDR3 length is 17 residues. The germline V and J ends were trimmed by 5 bases and 0 bases, with 14 bases remaining between them. The germline CDR1 and CDR2 sequences are MNHEY and SVGAGI. CDR3 sequence: CASSHGTSNSGANVLTF. The CDR3 DNA reads as TGTGCCAGCAGTCACGGGACATCAAACTCTGGGGCCAACGTCCTGACTTTC.

The chain employs TRBV6-5 and TRBJ2-5; TRBD1 matches 9 bases. The CDR3 is 15 amino acids. The V gene end was trimmed by 6 bases and the J gene end by 3 bases; junction bases not matched to a gene: 8. Germline CDR1 reads MNHEY; CDR2 reads SVGAGI. The CDR3 region has the DNA TGTGCCAGCAGGGGGGACAGGGCTGGAAAAGAGACCCAGTACTTC. It codes for CASRGDRAGKETQYF.

In its sample, this clonotype was seen many times. The chain recombines TRBV7-2 with TRBJ2-7; the D call may be TRBD1 or TRBD2 (7 bases each). Germline V gene sequence: CDR1 SGHTA, CDR2 FQGNSA. The CDR3 has 14 residues. With 3 bases removed from V and 6 bases from J, the gap between germline ends came to 15 bases. This CDR3 is CASSFAGEGAEQYF. DNA of the CDR3: TGTGCCAGCAGCTTTGCGGGAGAGGGGGCCGAGCAGTACTTC. The full variable domain, its missing parts supplied by reference TRBV7-2 and TRBJ2-7, is GAGVSQSPSNKVTEKGKDVELRCDPISGHTALYWYRQSLGQGLEFLIYFQGNSAPDKSGLPSDRFSAERTGGSVSTLTIQRTQQEDSAVYLCASSFAGEGAEQYFGPGTRLTVT.

The chain uses TRBV10-1 and TRBJ1-1; 8 bases agree with TRBD1. Germline CDR1 is WNHNN and CDR2 is SYGVQD (reference sequence). This CDR3 has 13 residues. The ends lost 0 bases at V and 8 bases at J; junction bases unmatched: 2. The CDR3 DNA is TGCGCCAGCAGTGAGTCGGGACAGGTAGAAGCTTTCTTT. Translation: CASSESGQVEAFF.

The V gene is TRBV19, the J gene TRBJ1-5, with D hard to call. The CDR3 has 15 amino acids. Looked up from germline, CDR1 is LNHDA and CDR2 is SQIVND (reference sequence). With 10 bases removed from V and 2 bases from J, the gap between germline ends came to 18 bases. CDR3: CATVGLGPGNQPQHF. In DNA, the CDR3 is TGTGCCACAGTAGGCCTAGGGCCCGGCAATCAGCCCCAGCATTTT.

This clonotype showed up just a few times. V gene TRBV5-5 combines with J gene TRBJ1-1, with TRBD1 matching over 8 bases. The CDR3 runs to 14 residues. The ends lost 3 bases at V and 11 bases at J; junction bases unmatched: 12. Per the germline V gene, CDR1 is SGHKS and CDR2 is YYEKEE (reference sequence). The CDR3 sequence: CASSSSSWDRNAFF. In DNA form, the CDR3 reads TGTGCCAGCAGCTCGTCATCCTGGGACAGGAACGCTTTCTTT.

This rearrangement joins TRBV27 to TRBJ2-2; weak D call: TRBD2 (7 bases). There are 18 residues in the CDR3. The germline CDR1 and CDR2 sequences are MNHEY and SMNVEV (reference sequence). V gave up 10 bases and J gave up 3 bases, with 27 bases separating them. As DNA, the CDR3 is TGTGCCACCACTCCCTCTTGGGCGGGAGAGGGGGACACCGGGGAGCTGTTTTTT. Translated, it gives CATTPSWAGEGDTGELFF.

This clonotype was detected ten times or more. CDR3 loop: CAWSPGNYGYTF. CDR3 sequence (DNA): TGTGCCTGGAGTCCGGGGAACTATGGCTACACCTTC. V usage is TRBV30 and J usage is TRBJ1-2; D unresolved. There are 12 residues in the CDR3. Trimming took off 2 bases at V and 2 bases at J, with 6 bases between the two ends. Per germline, CDR1 GTSNPN and CDR2 SVGIG (reference sequence).

The count of this clonotype is one. This may arise from a read error, as a much more abundant clone is one base away. The gene calls are TRBV5-1 and TRBJ2-7, with 11 bases lining up with TRBD2. Germline values: CDR1 SGHRS, CDR2 YFSETQ. V was pared by 0 bases and J by 7 bases, with 9 bases of the junction left unmatched. CDR3 length: 16 amino acids. CDR3 DNA: TGCGCCAGCAGCTTGGACGGGACTAGCGGTGGGGAGGAGCAGTACTTC. Its translation is CASSLDGTSGGEEQYF. The whole variable domain, remainder taken from reference TRBV5-1 and TRBJ2-7, is KAGVTQTPRYLIKTRGQQVTLSCSPISGHRSVSWYQQTPGQGLQFLFEYFSETQRNKGNFPGRFSGRQFSNSRSEMNVSTLELGDSALYLCASSLDGTSGGEEQYFGPGTRLTVT.

A few counts support this clonotype. V and J are TRBV29-1 and TRBJ2-7, with D possibly TRBD1 on 7 matching bases. The CDR3 length is 12 residues. In germline, CDR1 is SQVTM, CDR2 ANQGSEA. The CDR3 loop is CSGGDSTYEQYF. The CDR3 DNA is TGCAGTGGAGGGGACAGCACCTACGAGCAGTACTTC.

This clonotype was recorded at least ten times. J is TRBJ2-1 and V is TRBV11-1; D tentatively fits TRBD1 or TRBD2 (6 bases each). V was trimmed by 1 base and J by 4 bases, leaving 20 bases between them. The germline CDR1 and CDR2 sequences are SGHAT and FQDESV (reference sequence). This CDR3 is 18 amino acids long. The CDR3 is CASSLDVGGQGGYNEQFF. CDR3 sequence (DNA): TGTGCCAGCAGCTTAGACGTAGGGGGGCAGGGTGGATACAATGAGCAGTTCTTC.

This clonotype was recorded many times. The chain links TRBV6-5 to TRBJ2-4; a weak D match, TRBD2 (5 bases). The ends were cut back, 0 bases at V and 6 bases at J, with 12 bases in the middle. The CDR3 covers 15 residues. Germline V gene data show CDR1 as MNHEY and CDR2 as SVGAGI. CDR3 in DNA: TGTGCCAGCAGTTACTCAGCAGGCGGAGGAAACATTCAGTACTTC. Residues: CASSYSAGGGNIQYF.

This clonotype came up many times. CDR3 in DNA: TGTGCCAGCAGCTTAGACGCCGGGGGATTAAAGGGGCCGAGTGGCTACACCTTC. Translation: CASSLDAGGLKGPSGYTF. V gene TRBV11-2 combines with J gene TRBJ1-2; a weak D match, TRBD1 (5 bases). Germline V gene sequence: CDR1 SGHAT, CDR2 FQNNGV. This CDR3 is built from 18 residues. Trimming took 0 bases from V and 7 from J, leaving 24 bases between them.